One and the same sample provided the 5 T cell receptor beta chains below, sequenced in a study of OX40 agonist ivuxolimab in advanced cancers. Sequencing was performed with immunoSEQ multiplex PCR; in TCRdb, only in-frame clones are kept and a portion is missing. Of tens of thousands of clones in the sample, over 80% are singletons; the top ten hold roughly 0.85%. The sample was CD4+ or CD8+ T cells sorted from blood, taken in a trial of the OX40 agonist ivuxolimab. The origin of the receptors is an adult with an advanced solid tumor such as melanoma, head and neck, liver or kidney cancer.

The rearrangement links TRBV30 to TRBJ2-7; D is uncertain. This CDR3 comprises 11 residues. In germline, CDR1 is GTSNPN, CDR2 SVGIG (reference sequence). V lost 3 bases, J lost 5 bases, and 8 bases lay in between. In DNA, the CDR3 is TGTGCCTGGAGAGCCCTCGACGAGCAGTACTTC. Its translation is CAWRALDEQYF.

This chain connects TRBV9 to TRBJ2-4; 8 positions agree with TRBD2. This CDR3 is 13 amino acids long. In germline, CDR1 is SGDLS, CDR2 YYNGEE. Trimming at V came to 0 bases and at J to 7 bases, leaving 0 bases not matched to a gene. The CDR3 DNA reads TGTGCCAGCAGCGTAGGGACTAGCAACATTCAGTACTTC. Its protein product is CASSVGTSNIQYF. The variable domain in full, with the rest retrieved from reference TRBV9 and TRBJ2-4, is DSGVTQTPKHLITATGQRVTLRCSPRSGDLSVYWYQQSLDQGLQFLIQYYNGEERAKGNILERFSAQQFPDLHSELNLSSLELGDSALYFCASSVGTSNIQYFGAGTRLSVL.

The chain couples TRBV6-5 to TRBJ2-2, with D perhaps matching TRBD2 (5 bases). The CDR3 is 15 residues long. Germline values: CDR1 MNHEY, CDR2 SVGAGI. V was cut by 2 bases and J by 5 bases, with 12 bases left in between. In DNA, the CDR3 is TGTGCCAGCAGTTACCGACTACGAACGACCGGGGAGCTGTTTTTT. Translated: CASSYRLRTTGELFF.

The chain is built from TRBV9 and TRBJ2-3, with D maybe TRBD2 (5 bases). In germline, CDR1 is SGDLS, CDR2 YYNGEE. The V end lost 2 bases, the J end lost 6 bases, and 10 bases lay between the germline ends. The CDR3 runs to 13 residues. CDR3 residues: CASSVTRFDTQYF. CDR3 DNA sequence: TGTGCCAGCAGCGTTACTAGGTTCGATACGCAGTATTTT.

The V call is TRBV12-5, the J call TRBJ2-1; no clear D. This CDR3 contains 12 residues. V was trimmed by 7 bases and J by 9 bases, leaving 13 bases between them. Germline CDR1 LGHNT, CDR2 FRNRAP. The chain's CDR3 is CASALAAIEQFF. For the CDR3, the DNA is TGTGCTAGTGCCCTTGCCGCGATTGAGCAGTTCTTC.